These T cell receptor beta chains were read from a single sample in a study of vaccination and CD4 T cells after COVID-19. Their antigen targets remain unknown. MiXCR, applied by TCRdb to the PCR reads, yields one record per CDR3 protein. The sample has about 16,000 distinct CDR3 sequences; around 48% are singletons. The source material was CD4+ T cells from blood, cultured in vitro. These receptors were collected from a human donor who had recovered from COVID-19. Both conserved end residues are part of each CDR3. D genes are given only for firm matches. Size is stated for part of the rows, as once, few or many counts, or as a class when the clone is expanded.

V: TRBV7-3; J: TRBJ1-2; size: -; D: TRBD1; DNA: TGTGCCAGCAGCCCAGGACAGGACTCCGCTGGCTACACCTTC; CDR3: CASSPGQDSAGYTF
V: TRBV20-1; J: TRBJ2-1; size: -; D: TRBD2; DNA: TGCAGTGCTAGAGCGGTAGCGGGAGCCGATGAGCAGTTCTTC; CDR3: CSARAVAGADEQFF
V: TRBV7-2; J: TRBJ1-2; size: -; D: -; DNA: TGTGCCAGCAGCTACTACAGGAGTCTTTATGGCTACACCTTC; CDR3: CASSYYRSLYGYTF
V: TRBV24-1; J: TRBJ1-4; size: few; D: -; DNA: TGTGCCACCAGTGATTCTGGGGGGCCGGAAAAACTGTTTTTT; CDR3: CATSDSGGPEKLFF
V: TRBV6-5; J: TRBJ1-1; size: few; D: -; DNA: TGTGCCAGCAGTTACCGTAAACAGGGAGGGAACACTGAAGCTTTCTTT; CDR3: CASSYRKQGGNTEAFF
V: TRBV10-2; J: TRBJ1-6; size: -; D: TRBD1; DNA: TGCGCCAGCTCACAGGGGGCCAACCGGGCAAATTCACCCCTCCACTTT; CDR3: CASSQGANRANSPLHF
V: TRBV6-1; J: TRBJ1-1; size: few; D: TRBD1; DNA: TGTGCCAGCAGTGGGGACAGACTGAAAGCTTTCTTT; CDR3: CASSGDRLKAFF
V: TRBV14; J: TRBJ2-1; size: -; D: -; DNA: TGTGCCAGCAGCCTTCCAGGGGGGGGGCACAATGAGCAGTTCTTC; CDR3: CASSLPGGGHNEQFF
V: TRBV6-5; J: TRBJ1-1; size: few; D: -; DNA: TGTGCCAGCAGTTACAGGGAGGACACTGAAGCTTTCTTT; CDR3: CASSYREDTEAFF
V: TRBV15; J: TRBJ2-1; size: -; D: TRBD2; DNA: TGTGCCACCAGCAGCCCAAGCGGGAGAGGTGAGCAGTTCTTC; CDR3: CATSSPSGRGEQFF
V: TRBV27; J: TRBJ1-5; size: -; D: -; DNA: TGTGCCAGCAGTTCCTGGATCAATCAGCCCCAGCATTTT; CDR3: CASSSWINQPQHF
V: TRBV6-5; J: TRBJ1-6; size: -; D: -; DNA: TGTGCCAGCAGTTACTCGGGAGGGCTGGAGGGTAATTCACCCCTCCACTTT; CDR3: CASSYSGGLEGNSPLHF
V: TRBV11-3; J: TRBJ2-2; size: -; D: -; DNA: TGTGCCAGCAGCTGGGGAGGGGACAGCTCTACCGGGGAGCTGTTTTTT; CDR3: CASSWGGDSSTGELFF
V: TRBV6-1; J: TRBJ1-1; size: -; D: -; DNA: TGTGCCAGCAGCTTTACTCAGAACACTGAAGCTTTCTTT; CDR3: CASSFTQNTEAFF
V: TRBV4-1; J: TRBJ2-7; size: -; D: TRBD2; DNA: TGCGCCAGCAGCCAAGGTCGGATAGCGGGGAACTCCTACGAGCAGTACTTC; CDR3: CASSQGRIAGNSYEQYF
V: TRBV7-7; J: TRBJ2-5; size: -; D: -; DNA: TGTGCCAGCAGCCAAGAGCTAGGAGAGACCCAGTACTTC; CDR3: CASSQELGETQYF
V: TRBV2; J: TRBJ2-3; size: once; D: -; DNA: TGTGCCAGCAGTGTCGAGTGGACAGATACGCAGTATTTT; CDR3: CASSVEWTDTQYF
V: TRBV7-9; J: TRBJ2-5; size: -; D: -; DNA: TGTGCCAGCAGCTTACACCTCGAACGGATAGAGACCCAGTACTTC; CDR3: CASSLHLERIETQYF
V: TRBV19; J: TRBJ2-5; size: -; D: -; DNA: TGTGCCAGTAGCCCAGGTTGGGGGCGGGAGACCCAGTACTTC; CDR3: CASSPGWGRETQYF
V: TRBV7-3; J: TRBJ1-5; size: -; D: TRBD1; DNA: TGTGCCAGCAGCCTACGACAGGGTGGGGGCAATCAGCCCCAGCATTTT; CDR3: CASSLRQGGGNQPQHF
V: TRBV7-8; J: TRBJ1-4; size: -; D: -; DNA: TGTGCCAGCAGCTCCAGGGTGGTCTTGGGTGGAAAACTGTTTTTT; CDR3: CASSSRVVLGGKLFF
V: TRBV29-1; J: TRBJ2-5; size: -; D: TRBD2; DNA: TGCAGCGTTGGATTTAGCGGGAGTGAGACCCAGTACTTC; CDR3: CSVGFSGSETQYF
V: TRBV18; J: TRBJ2-3; size: -; D: -; DNA: TGTGCCAGCTCAACAAGCACAGATACGCAGTATTTT; CDR3: CASSTSTDTQYF
V: TRBV4-3; J: TRBJ2-6; size: -; D: -; DNA: TGCGCCAGCAGCCCAGGGGTCTTCTCTGGGGCCAACGTCCTGACTTTC; CDR3: CASSPGVFSGANVLTF
V: TRBV15; J: TRBJ1-2; size: few; D: -; DNA: TGTGCCACCAGCAGATCGGGGGGTAACTATGGCTACACCTTC; CDR3: CATSRSGGNYGYTF
V: TRBV14; J: TRBJ1-1; size: -; D: TRBD1; DNA: TGTGCCAGCAGCCGACAGGGGCCGTTCATGAACACTGAAGCTTTCTTT; CDR3: CASSRQGPFMNTEAFF
V: TRBV6-1; J: TRBJ2-7; size: -; D: TRBD1; DNA: TGTGCCAGCAGTAGGGACAGGGAGTACGAGCAGTACTTC; CDR3: CASSRDREYEQYF
V: TRBV7-2; J: TRBJ1-1; size: -; D: -; DNA: TGTGCCAGCAGCTCGAGGAGTTACCAGGGGTCGCGGAGAATGAACACTGAAGCTTTCTTT; CDR3: CASSSRSYQGSRRMNTEAFF
V: TRBV10-2; J: TRBJ1-6; size: -; D: TRBD1; DNA: TGCGCCAGCTTACAGGGGGCCAACCGGGCAAATTCACCCCTCCACTTT; CDR3: CASLQGANRANSPLHF
V: TRBV20-1; J: TRBJ2-7; size: few; D: -; DNA: TGCAGTGCTAGAGCGGGCAGGGCTCCCGAGCAGTACTTC; CDR3: CSARAGRAPEQYF
V: TRBV19; J: TRBJ1-2; size: few; D: TRBD1; DNA: TGTGCCAGTAGTATGACAGGGGCCCTTAACTATGGCTACACCTTC; CDR3: CASSMTGALNYGYTF
V: TRBV10-3; J: TRBJ2-7; size: -; D: -; DNA: TGTGCCATCAGTGAAGGGACGGGGCTTTACGAGCAGTACTTC; CDR3: CAISEGTGLYEQYF
V: TRBV11-3; J: TRBJ2-5; size: -; D: -; DNA: TGTGCCAGCAGTTCCAGGGGAGGGTCTCAAGAGACCCAGTACTTC; CDR3: CASSSRGGSQETQYF
V: TRBV6-1; J: TRBJ1-6; size: -; D: -; DNA: TGTGCCAGCACTGAACAGGGTGACTATAATTCACCCCTCCACTTT; CDR3: CASTEQGDYNSPLHF
V: TRBV7-3; J: TRBJ2-5; size: -; D: -; DNA: TGTGCCAGCAGCTTCACTCCTCAAGAGACCCAGTACTTC; CDR3: CASSFTPQETQYF
V: TRBV18; J: TRBJ2-1; size: -; D: -; DNA: TGTGCCAGCTCACCAAGGCCGGGGGCCTCCTACAATGAGCAGTTCTTC; CDR3: CASSPRPGASYNEQFF
V: TRBV10-1; J: TRBJ2-7; size: -; D: TRBD2; DNA: TGCGCCAGCAGTGAGAGACTAGCGGGAGGTGACGAGCAGTACTTC; CDR3: CASSERLAGGDEQYF
V: TRBV20-1; J: TRBJ2-5; size: -; D: TRBD1; DNA: TGCAGTGCTAGAGGCCAGTCCCAGGGGGTTTTGGAAGAGACCCAGTACTTC; CDR3: CSARGQSQGVLEETQYF
V: TRBV6-1; J: TRBJ2-7; size: -; D: TRBD1; DNA: TGTGCCAGCGGAACCAGACAGGGGGCCGATTCCTACGAGCAGTACTTC; CDR3: CASGTRQGADSYEQYF
V: TRBV7-8; J: TRBJ1-2; size: few; D: -; DNA: TGTGCCAGCAGCTTAGGGACAATTAACTATGGCTACACCTTC; CDR3: CASSLGTINYGYTF
V: TRBV5-8; J: TRBJ1-5; size: -; D: -; DNA: TGTGCCAGCCAGAGCAGCAATCAGCCCCAGCATTTT; CDR3: CASQSSNQPQHF
V: TRBV6-1; J: TRBJ2-2; size: -; D: -; DNA: TGTGCCAGCAGTGGAACGAACACCGGGGAGCTGTTTTTT; CDR3: CASSGTNTGELFF
V: TRBV20-1; J: TRBJ2-5; size: few; D: -; DNA: TGCAGTGCGAAGGCCGGGGGAGGCCGCCAAGAGACCCAGTACTTC; CDR3: CSAKAGGGRQETQYF
V: TRBV20-1; J: TRBJ1-2; size: -; D: -; DNA: TGCAGTGCTAGCGCACAGGTGGTGGAGGGTTATGGCTACACCTTC; CDR3: CSASAQVVEGYGYTF
V: TRBV4-2; J: TRBJ1-2; size: -; D: -; DNA: TGTGCCAGCAGCCAAGGTACTCTCAGGAGAATAAACTATGGCTACACCTTC; CDR3: CASSQGTLRRINYGYTF
V: TRBV6-5; J: TRBJ1-1; size: -; D: TRBD1; DNA: TGTGCCAGCAGTTTATTCGACAGGGGGAGAACTGAAGCTTTCTTT; CDR3: CASSLFDRGRTEAFF
V: TRBV2; J: TRBJ1-1; size: few; D: TRBD1; DNA: TGTGCCAGCAGTAAGGACAGGGTGTTCACTGAAGCTTTCTTT; CDR3: CASSKDRVFTEAFF
V: TRBV6-2/TRBV6-3; J: TRBJ1-1; size: -; D: -; DNA: TGTGCCAGCAGGAATGGGGGGTCAGGGCGGAACACTGAAGCTTTCTTT; CDR3: CASRNGGSGRNTEAFF
V: TRBV18; J: TRBJ2-1; size: -; D: -; DNA: TGTGCCAGCTCACCAATCCACAATGAGCAGTTCTTC; CDR3: CASSPIHNEQFF
V: TRBV29-1; J: TRBJ1-2; size: -; D: TRBD1; DNA: TGCAGCGTTGGACAGGGGGTTAATGGCTACACCTTC; CDR3: CSVGQGVNGYTF
V: TRBV7-2; J: TRBJ2-3; size: few; D: -; DNA: TGTGCCAGCAGCTTTAATCGTCGGCTAGCAGGGCAGTATTTT; CDR3: CASSFNRRLAGQYF
V: TRBV14; J: TRBJ1-4; size: few; D: -; DNA: TGTGCCAGCAGCCAAGATCGGACGGGGGCTCGAGAAAAACTGTTTTTT; CDR3: CASSQDRTGAREKLFF
V: TRBV29-1; J: TRBJ2-1; size: -; D: TRBD2; DNA: TGCAGCGTTAGGACTAGCGGGAGGAATGAGCAGTTCTTC; CDR3: CSVRTSGRNEQFF
V: TRBV19; J: TRBJ1-1; size: once; D: TRBD1; DNA: TGTGCCAGACGGGCCCGGACAGGGGATCGGAACACTGAAGCTTTCTTT; CDR3: CARRARTGDRNTEAFF
V: TRBV6-5; J: TRBJ2-7; size: once; D: -; DNA: TGTGCCAGCAGTTACTCGTTCCGGATATACGAGCAGTACTTC; CDR3: CASSYSFRIYEQYF